The source of this TCR beta chain is a study of cytomegalovirus exposure and HLA in healthy donors. Study findings and constraints: Analysis performed later showed TCR beta chains linked to HLA being more clonally expanded than equally common others.

As for this clone: Its antigen is unknown.

13 Jbeta primers and 60 Vbeta primers were used for the PCR. The protocol was immunoSEQ multiplex PCR, while the TCRdb copy is restricted to in-frame clones and leaves out a portion. The table shows about 140,000 clones, with approximately 71% occurring only once. Trimming removed 8 bases from V and 6 bases from J; junction bases left unmatched: 8. Germline V gives CDR1 LNHDA, CDR2 SQIVND (reference sequence). CDR3 length: 14 amino acids. Sequencing was performed on PBMCs. The sequence was obtained from a man aged 25 to 40 in good health and CMV-seropositive. The chain links TRBV19 to TRBJ1-5, with TRBD1 identical over 9 bases. The CDR3 sequence: CASGHRDRVQPQHF. The CDR3 DNA reads as TGTGCCAGTGGCCACCGGGACAGGGTTCAGCCCCAGCATTTT.